These 14 T cell receptor beta chains came from one sample sequenced in a study of blood T cell repertoires in COVID-19. Sequencing was performed with immunoSEQ multiplex PCR; in TCRdb, only in-frame clones are kept and a portion is missing. The sample includes over 130,000 clones, over 60% seen only once; the top ten take around 2.9%. Sequencing input: PBMCs or T cells enriched from blood (not recorded which). The receptors were gathered from a woman in her 50s who had recovered from COVID-19.

The chain is built from TRBV3-1 (or the pseudogene TRBV3-2) and TRBJ2-5; 8 positions agree with TRBD2. The germline V gene has CDR1 LGHDT and CDR2 YNNKEL (reference sequence). V trimming: 1 base; J trimming: 0 bases; junction bases outside the gene matches: 1. The CDR3 is made up of 15 amino acids. The CDR3 coding sequence is TGTGCCAGCAGCCAAGGTAGCGGGGACCAAGAGACCCAGTACTTC. Protein: CASSQGSGDQETQYF.

The chain has TRBV18 and TRBJ1-1; the D gene is possibly TRBD1 (6 bases). Trimming removed 5 bases at V and 9 bases at J, with 19 bases between. Germline assignment: CDR1 KGHSH and CDR2 LQKENI. The CDR3 is 14 residues long. The DNA for the CDR3 is TGTGCCAGCTCAGCCTCACAGGGCATGGAAAAAGCTTTCTTT. Amino acid sequence: CASSASQGMEKAFF. Drawing the rest from reference TRBV18 and TRBJ1-1, the complete variable domain is NAGVMQNPRHLVRRRGQEARLRCSPMKGHSHVYWYRQLPEEGLKFMVYLQKENIIDESGMPKERFSAEFPKEGPSILRIQQVVRGDSAAYFCASSASQGMEKAFFGQGTRLTVV.

The V and J genes are TRBV5-1 and TRBJ1-1; 7 bases map to TRBD1. V was clipped by 4 bases and J by 1 base; unmatched bases: 4. The CDR3 has 14 residues. Looked up from germline, CDR1 is SGHRS and CDR2 is YFSETQ. CDR3 sequence (DNA): TGCGCCAGCAGCCCGGGACAGCCGAACACTGAAGCTTTCTTT. Translating it yields CASSPGQPNTEAFF.

The J gene is TRBJ1-1, the V gene TRBV7-9; 9 nucleotides match TRBD1. V dropped 5 bases and J dropped 7; count of bases not matched to a gene: 11. This CDR3 is built from 15 residues. CDR1 and CDR2 from the germline V gene are SEHNR and FQNEAQ (reference sequence). CDR3 nucleotide sequence: TGTGCCAGCAGCCCGGCGACAGGGGGAAAGATTGAAGCTTTCTTT. Its translation is CASSPATGGKIEAFF. The full variable domain, its missing parts supplied by reference TRBV7-9 and TRBJ1-1, is DTGVSQNPRHKITKRGQNVTFRCDPISEHNRLYWYRQTLGQGPEFLTYFQNEAQLEKSRLLSDRFSAERPKGSFSTLEIQRTEQGDSAMYLCASSPATGGKIEAFFGQGTRLTVV.

J is TRBJ2-3 and V is TRBV18, with 7 bases that match TRBD2. The CDR3 consists of 15 residues. V was pared by 0 bases and J by 4 bases, with 4 bases of the junction left unmatched. From germline, CDR1 is KGHSH and CDR2 LQKENI. The DNA of the CDR3 is TGTGCCAGCTCACCACCGAACCTAGCGGCAGATACGCAGTATTTT. Translation: CASSPPNLAADTQYF.

This chain connects TRBV7-8 to TRBJ2-5; D remains unclear. The CDR3 contains 12 residues. V was clipped by 5 bases and J by 0 bases, with 4 bases between them. Germline values: CDR1 SGHVS, CDR2 FQNEAQ. CDR3 nucleotide sequence: TGTGCCAGCAGCCGCGACCAAGAGACCCAGTACTTC. Amino acids: CASSRDQETQYF.

This chain connects TRBV18 to TRBJ2-7, with 8 bases that match TRBD1. The V and J ends lost 5 bases and 7 bases, in that order; junction bases with no gene match: 13. The CDR3 runs to 15 residues. Germline V gene data show CDR1 as KGHSH and CDR2 as LQKENI. Here the CDR3 DNA reads TGTGCCAGCTCAGCAGTGGACAGGGAATTTACGGAGCAGTACTTC. It translates to CASSAVDREFTEQYF. Filled out from reference TRBV18 and TRBJ2-7, the complete variable domain reads NAGVMQNPRHLVRRRGQEARLRCSPMKGHSHVYWYRQLPEEGLKFMVYLQKENIIDESGMPKERFSAEFPKEGPSILRIQQVVRGDSAAYFCASSAVDREFTEQYFGPGTRLTVT.

The rearrangement links TRBV7-9 to TRBJ2-2; 7 bases line up with TRBD2. Losses at the gene ends were 4 bases for V and 5 bases for J; bases not matched to a gene: 10. Germline CDR1 SEHNR, CDR2 FQNEAQ (reference sequence). The CDR3 has 16 residues. The CDR3 region is CASSSRLAGSTGELFF. DNA for the CDR3: TGTGCCAGCAGCTCTCGACTAGCCGGGTCAACCGGGGAGCTGTTTTTT.

The chain uses TRBV5-5 and TRBJ2-3; 7 bases are a match to TRBD1. The CDR3 contains 13 residues. V was pared by 8 bases and J by 4 bases, with 7 bases of the junction left unmatched. Germline CDR1 and CDR2: SGHKS and YYEKEE (reference sequence). CDR3 loop: CASTTGNPDTQYF. The CDR3 nucleotides read TGTGCCAGTACGACAGGGAACCCAGATACGCAGTATTTT.

V is TRBV6-5 and J is TRBJ2-7, with TRBD1 matching over 8 bases. CDR3 length: 15 residues. The germline CDR1 and CDR2 sequences are MNHEY and SVGAGI. J lost 3 bases, V lost 4 bases, and 8 bases had no gene match. The DNA for the CDR3 is TGTGCCAGCAGTTCGACAGGGGACCTAAACTACGAGCAGTACTTC. The encoded protein is CASSSTGDLNYEQYF.

The chain recombines TRBV5-6 with TRBJ1-2; 7 bases are a match to TRBD1. Trimming at V came to 3 bases and at J to 3 bases, leaving 8 bases not matched to a gene. CDR3 length equals 15 residues. Germline V gene lookup returns CDR1 SGHDT and CDR2 YYEEEE. Here the CDR3 reads CASSSPQGGHYGYTF. Here the CDR3 DNA reads TGTGCCAGCAGCTCACCTCAGGGGGGTCACTATGGCTACACCTTC.

V and J are TRBV5-5 and TRBJ1-5; D gene unclear. The length of the CDR3 is 13 residues. Germline values: CDR1 SGHKS, CDR2 YYEKEE (reference sequence). V was pared by 2 bases and J by 7 bases, with 10 bases between. The CDR3 here is CASSFDLRQPQHF. CDR3 bases: TGTGCCAGCAGCTTCGATCTGCGGCAGCCCCAGCATTTT.

The V gene is TRBV2, the J gene TRBJ2-7, with a possible D match to TRBD1 (5 bases). The CDR3 spans 13 residues. Germline loops: CDR1 SNHLY, CDR2 FYNNEI. V dropped 8 bases and J dropped 4 bases, with 15 bases sitting between them. The CDR3 region is CASGASGSYEQYF. In nucleotides, the CDR3 is TGTGCCAGCGGGGCTTCCGGTAGTTACGAGCAGTACTTC.

The rearrangement links TRBV18 to TRBJ1-1; 8 nucleotides line up with TRBD1. The CDR3 totals 14 residues. Germline loops: CDR1 KGHSH, CDR2 LQKENI. Trimming took 6 bases from V and 7 from J; bases not matched to a gene: 10. The CDR3 DNA reads TGTGCCAGCTCTCGATCGGACAGGGCCTTTGAAGCTTTCTTT. Translated: CASSRSDRAFEAFF.